This T cell receptor (beta chain) was sequenced in a study of high-grade serous ovarian cancer treatment subgroups. Unmatched junction bases numbered 11, after V lost 7 bases and J lost 3 bases. Per germline, CDR1 LNHDA and CDR2 SQIVND (reference sequence). The CDR3 totals 16 residues. Study observations and caveats: TCR clonal relatedness correlated positively with neoantigen level. Without spatial data, bulk sequencing limits insight into HGSC tumor diversity. CDR1 and CDR2 were left unanalyzed; analyses focused on CDR3.

The table came from immunoSEQ multiplex PCR; TCRdb's copy has only in-frame clones and leaves some out. Here the sample spans some 4,000 clones, around 68% being singletons. As to this clone: The antigen remains unidentified.

Tumor tissue was taken before any definitive surgery or chemotherapy was given. The sample taken for sequencing was tumor tissue. The rearrangement joins TRBV19 to TRBJ2-3; 9 bases agree with TRBD1. The sequence derives from a human donor with high-grade serous ovarian cancer. As DNA, the CDR3 is TGTGCCAGTAACGCAGTACAGGGGGCTGGGACAGATACGCAGTATTTT. Translation: CASNAVQGAGTDTQYF.